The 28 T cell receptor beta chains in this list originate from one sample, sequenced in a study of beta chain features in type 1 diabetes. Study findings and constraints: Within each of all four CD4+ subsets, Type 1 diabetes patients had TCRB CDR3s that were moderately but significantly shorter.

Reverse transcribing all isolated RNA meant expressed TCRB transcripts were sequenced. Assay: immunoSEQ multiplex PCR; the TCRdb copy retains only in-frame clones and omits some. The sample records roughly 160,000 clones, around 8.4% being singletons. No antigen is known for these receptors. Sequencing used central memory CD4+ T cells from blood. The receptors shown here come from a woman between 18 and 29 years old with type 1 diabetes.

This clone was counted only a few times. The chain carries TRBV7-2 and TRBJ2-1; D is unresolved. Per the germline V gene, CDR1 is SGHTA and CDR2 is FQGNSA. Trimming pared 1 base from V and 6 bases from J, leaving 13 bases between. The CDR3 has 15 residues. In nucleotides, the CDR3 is TGTGCCAGCAGCTTAGGTTCGAGGTCCGGCAATGAGCAGTTCTTC. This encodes CASSLGSRSGNEQFF. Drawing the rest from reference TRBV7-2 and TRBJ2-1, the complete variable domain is GAGVSQSPSNKVTEKGKDVELRCDPISGHTALYWYRQSLGQGLEFLIYFQGNSAPDKSGLPSDRFSAERTGGSVSTLTIQRTQQEDSAVYLCASSLGSRSGNEQFFGPGTRLTVL.

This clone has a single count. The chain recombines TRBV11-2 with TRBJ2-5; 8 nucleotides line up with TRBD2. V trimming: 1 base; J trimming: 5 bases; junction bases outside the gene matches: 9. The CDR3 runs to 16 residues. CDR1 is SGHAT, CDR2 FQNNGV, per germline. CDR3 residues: CASSLGSAGGRETQYF. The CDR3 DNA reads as TGTGCCAGCAGCTTAGGTTCCGCGGGGGGCCGGGAGACCCAGTACTTC.

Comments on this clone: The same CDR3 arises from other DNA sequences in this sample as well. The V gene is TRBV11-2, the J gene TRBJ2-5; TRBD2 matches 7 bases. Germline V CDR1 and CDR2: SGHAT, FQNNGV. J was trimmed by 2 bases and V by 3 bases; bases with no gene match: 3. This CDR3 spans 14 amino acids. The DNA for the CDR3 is TGTGCCAGCAGCTTGGGAGCGGGGCAAGAGACCCAGTACTTC. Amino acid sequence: CASSLGAGQETQYF.

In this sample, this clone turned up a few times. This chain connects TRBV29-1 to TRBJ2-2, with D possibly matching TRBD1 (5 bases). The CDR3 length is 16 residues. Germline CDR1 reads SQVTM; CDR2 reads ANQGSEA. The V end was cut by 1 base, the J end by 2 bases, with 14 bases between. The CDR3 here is CSVEGGLLTNTGELFF. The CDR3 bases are TGCAGCGTTGAAGGGGGCTTACTAACCAACACCGGGGAGCTGTTTTTT.

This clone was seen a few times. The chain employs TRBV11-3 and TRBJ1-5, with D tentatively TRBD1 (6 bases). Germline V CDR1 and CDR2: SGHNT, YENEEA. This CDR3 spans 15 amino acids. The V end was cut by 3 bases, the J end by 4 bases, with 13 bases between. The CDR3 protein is CASSLSGTNNQPQHF. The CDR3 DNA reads TGTGCCAGCAGCTTGTCAGGGACAAATAATCAGCCCCAGCATTTT.

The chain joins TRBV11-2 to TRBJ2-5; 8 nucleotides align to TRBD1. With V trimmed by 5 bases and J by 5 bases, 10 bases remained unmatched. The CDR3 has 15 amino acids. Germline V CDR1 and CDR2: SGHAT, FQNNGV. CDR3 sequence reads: CASSPPSGGWETQYF. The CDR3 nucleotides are TGTGCCAGCAGCCCGCCGTCAGGGGGCTGGGAGACCCAGTACTTC.

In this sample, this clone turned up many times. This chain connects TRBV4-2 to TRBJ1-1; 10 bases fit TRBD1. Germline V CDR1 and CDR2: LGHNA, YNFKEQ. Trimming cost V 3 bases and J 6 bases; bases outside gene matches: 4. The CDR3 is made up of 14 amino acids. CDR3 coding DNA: TGTGCCAGCAGCCACGGGACAGGGGAGCCTGAAGCTTTCTTT. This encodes CASSHGTGEPEAFF.

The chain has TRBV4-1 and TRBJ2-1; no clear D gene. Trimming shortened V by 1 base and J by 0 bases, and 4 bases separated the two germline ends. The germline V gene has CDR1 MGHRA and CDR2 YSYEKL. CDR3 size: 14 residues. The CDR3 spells CASSQARSYNEQFF. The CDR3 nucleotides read TGCGCCAGCAGCCAAGCCCGCTCCTACAATGAGCAGTTCTTC.

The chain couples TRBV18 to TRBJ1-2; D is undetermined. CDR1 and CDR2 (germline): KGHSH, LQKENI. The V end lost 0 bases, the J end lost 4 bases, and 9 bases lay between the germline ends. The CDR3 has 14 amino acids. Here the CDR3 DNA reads TGTGCCAGCTCACCACCTACAAGACTCTATGGCTACACCTTC. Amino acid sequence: CASSPPTRLYGYTF.

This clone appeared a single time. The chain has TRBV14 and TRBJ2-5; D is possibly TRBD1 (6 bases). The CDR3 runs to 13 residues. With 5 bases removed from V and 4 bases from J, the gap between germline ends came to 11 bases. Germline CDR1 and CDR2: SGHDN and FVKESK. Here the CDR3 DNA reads TGTGCCAGCAGCTTGCAGGGGAGAGAGACCCAGTACTTC. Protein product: CASSLQGRETQYF.

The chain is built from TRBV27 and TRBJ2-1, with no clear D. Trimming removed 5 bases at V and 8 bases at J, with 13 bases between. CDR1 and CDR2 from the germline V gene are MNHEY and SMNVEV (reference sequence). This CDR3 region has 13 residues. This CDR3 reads CASSMTGADEQFF. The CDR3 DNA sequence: TGTGCCAGCAGTATGACCGGTGCGGATGAGCAGTTCTTC.

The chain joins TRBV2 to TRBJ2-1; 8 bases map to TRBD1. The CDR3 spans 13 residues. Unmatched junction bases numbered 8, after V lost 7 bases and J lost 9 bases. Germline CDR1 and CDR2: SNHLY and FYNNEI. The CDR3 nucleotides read TGTGCCAGCAACCTGGACAGGGCAAGTGAGCAGTTCTTC. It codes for CASNLDRASEQFF.

The CDR3 reads CASSLRQGLHEAFF. Written as DNA, the CDR3 is TGTGCCAGCAGCCTCAGACAGGGACTTCATGAAGCTTTCTTT. The chain combines TRBV6-5 with TRBJ1-1; 7 positions agree with TRBD1. The CDR3 consists of 14 residues. With V trimmed by 6 bases and J by 7 bases, 11 bases remained unmatched. Germline CDR1 MNHEY, CDR2 SVGAGI.

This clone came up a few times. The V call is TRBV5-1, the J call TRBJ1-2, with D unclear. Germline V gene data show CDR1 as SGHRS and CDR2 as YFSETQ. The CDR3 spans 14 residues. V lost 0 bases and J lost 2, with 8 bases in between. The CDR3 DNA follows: TGCGCCAGCAGCTTGGGGAGCCCCAACTATGGCTACACCTTC. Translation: CASSLGSPNYGYTF. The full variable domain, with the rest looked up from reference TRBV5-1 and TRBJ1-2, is KAGVTQTPRYLIKTRGQQVTLSCSPISGHRSVSWYQQTPGQGLQFLFEYFSETQRNKGNFPGRFSGRQFSNSRSEMNVSTLELGDSALYLCASSLGSPNYGYTFGSGTRLTVV.

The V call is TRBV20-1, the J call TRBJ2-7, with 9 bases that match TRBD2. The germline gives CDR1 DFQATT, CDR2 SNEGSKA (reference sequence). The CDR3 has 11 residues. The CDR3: CSFLAGYEQYF. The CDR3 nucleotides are TGCAGCTTTCTAGCGGGATACGAGCAGTACTTC.

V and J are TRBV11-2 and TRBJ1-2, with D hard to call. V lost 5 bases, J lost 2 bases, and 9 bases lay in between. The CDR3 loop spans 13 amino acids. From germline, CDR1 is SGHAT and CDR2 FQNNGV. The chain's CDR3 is CASSLTVNYGYTF. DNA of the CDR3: TGTGCCAGCAGCCTCACAGTAAACTATGGCTACACCTTC. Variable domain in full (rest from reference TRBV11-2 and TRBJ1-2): EAGVAQSPRYKIIEKRQSVAFWCNPISGHATLYWYQQILGQGPKLLIQFQNNGVVDDSQLPKDRFSAERLKGVDSTLKIQPAKLEDSAVYLCASSLTVNYGYTFGSGTRLTVV.

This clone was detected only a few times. The CDR3 DNA reads as TGCGCCAGCAGCGTGACAGGGTCCCCCAGTACGCAGTATTTT. It yields the protein CASSVTGSPSTQYF. The chain combines TRBV5-1 with TRBJ2-3; the match to TRBD1 covers 7 bases. V was clipped by 4 bases and J by 8 bases; unmatched bases: 10. This CDR3 is 14 amino acids long. CDR1 and CDR2 (germline): SGHRS, YFSETQ.

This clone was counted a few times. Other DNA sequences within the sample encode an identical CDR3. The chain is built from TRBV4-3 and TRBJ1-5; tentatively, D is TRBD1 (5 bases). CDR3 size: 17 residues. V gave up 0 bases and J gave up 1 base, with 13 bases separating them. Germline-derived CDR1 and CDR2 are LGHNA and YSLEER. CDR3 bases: TGCGCCAGCAGCCAAGATCCCCAGGGAGGGAGCAATCAGCCCCAGCATTTT. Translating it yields CASSQDPQGGSNQPQHF.

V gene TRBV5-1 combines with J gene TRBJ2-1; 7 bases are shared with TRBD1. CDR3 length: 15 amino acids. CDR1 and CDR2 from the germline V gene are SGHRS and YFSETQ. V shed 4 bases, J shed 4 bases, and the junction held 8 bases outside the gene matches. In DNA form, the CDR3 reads TGCGCCAGCAGCGTACAGGGGATTGATTACAATGAGCAGTTCTTC. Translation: CASSVQGIDYNEQFF.

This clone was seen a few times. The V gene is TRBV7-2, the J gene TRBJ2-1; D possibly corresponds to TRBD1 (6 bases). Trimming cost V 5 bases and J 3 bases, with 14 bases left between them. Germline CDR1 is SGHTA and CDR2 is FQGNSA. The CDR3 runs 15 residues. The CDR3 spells CASSLGQGNYNEQFF. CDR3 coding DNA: TGTGCCAGCAGCCTCGGGCAGGGGAACTACAATGAGCAGTTCTTC.

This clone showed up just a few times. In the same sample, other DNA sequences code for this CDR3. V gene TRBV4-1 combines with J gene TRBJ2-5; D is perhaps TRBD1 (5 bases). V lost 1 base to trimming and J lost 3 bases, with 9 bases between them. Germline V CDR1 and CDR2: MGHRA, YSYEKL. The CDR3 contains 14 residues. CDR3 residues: CASSQVGREETQYF. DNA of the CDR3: TGCGCCAGCAGCCAAGTAGGCAGGGAAGAGACCCAGTACTTC.

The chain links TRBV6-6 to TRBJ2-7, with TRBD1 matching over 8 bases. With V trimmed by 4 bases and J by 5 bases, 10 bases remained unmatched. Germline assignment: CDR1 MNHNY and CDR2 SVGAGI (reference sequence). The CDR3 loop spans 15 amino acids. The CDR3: CASSSQTTGVNEQYF. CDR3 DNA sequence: TGTGCCAGCAGTTCTCAGACGACAGGGGTGAACGAGCAGTACTTC.

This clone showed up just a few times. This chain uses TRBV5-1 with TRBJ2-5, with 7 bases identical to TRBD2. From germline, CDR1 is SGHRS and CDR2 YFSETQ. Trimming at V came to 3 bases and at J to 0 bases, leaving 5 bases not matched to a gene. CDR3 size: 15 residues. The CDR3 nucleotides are TGCGCCAGCAGCTCGGGGGGACGGTACCAAGAGACCCAGTACTTC. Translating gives CASSSGGRYQETQYF. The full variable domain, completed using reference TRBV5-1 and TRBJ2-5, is KAGVTQTPRYLIKTRGQQVTLSCSPISGHRSVSWYQQTPGQGLQFLFEYFSETQRNKGNFPGRFSGRQFSNSRSEMNVSTLELGDSALYLCASSSGGRYQETQYFGPGTRLLVL.

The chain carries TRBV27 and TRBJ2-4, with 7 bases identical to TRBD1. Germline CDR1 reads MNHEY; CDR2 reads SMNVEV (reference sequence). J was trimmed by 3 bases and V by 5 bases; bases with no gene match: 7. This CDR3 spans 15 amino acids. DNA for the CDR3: TGTGCCAGCAGTCCCGAGGGGGCGGGCAAAAACATTCAGTACTTC. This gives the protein CASSPEGAGKNIQYF.

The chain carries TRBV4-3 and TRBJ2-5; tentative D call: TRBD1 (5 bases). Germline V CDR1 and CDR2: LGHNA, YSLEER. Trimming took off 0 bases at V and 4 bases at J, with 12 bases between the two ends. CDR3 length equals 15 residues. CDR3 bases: TGCGCCAGCAGCCAAGATCGCGGAAGGGGAGAGACCCAGTACTTC. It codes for CASSQDRGRGETQYF.

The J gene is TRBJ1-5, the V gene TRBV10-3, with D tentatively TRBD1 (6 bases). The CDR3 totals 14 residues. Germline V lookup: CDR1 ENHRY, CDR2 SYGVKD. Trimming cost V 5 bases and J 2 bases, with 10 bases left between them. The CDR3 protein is CAISQGGGNQPQHF. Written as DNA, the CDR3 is TGTGCCATCAGTCAAGGGGGGGGCAATCAGCCCCAGCATTTT.

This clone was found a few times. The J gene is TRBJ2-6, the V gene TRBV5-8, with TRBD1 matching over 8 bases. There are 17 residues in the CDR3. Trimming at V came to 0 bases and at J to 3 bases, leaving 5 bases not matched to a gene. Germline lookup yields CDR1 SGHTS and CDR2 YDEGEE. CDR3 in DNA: TGTGCCAGCAGCTTGGATCAGGGGGCGGGTGGGGCCAACGTCCTGACTTTC. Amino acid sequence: CASSLDQGAGGANVLTF. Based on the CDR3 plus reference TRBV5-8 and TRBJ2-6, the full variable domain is EAGVTQSPTHLIKTRGQQATLRCSPISGHTSVYWYQQALGLGLQFLLWYDEGEERNRGNFPPRFSGRQFPNYSSELNVNALELEDSALYLCASSLDQGAGGANVLTFGAGSRLTVL.

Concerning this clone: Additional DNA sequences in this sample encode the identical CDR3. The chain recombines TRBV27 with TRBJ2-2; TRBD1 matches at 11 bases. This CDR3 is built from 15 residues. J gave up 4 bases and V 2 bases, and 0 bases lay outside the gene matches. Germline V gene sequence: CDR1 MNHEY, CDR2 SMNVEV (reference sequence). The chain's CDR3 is CASSLGTGGTGELFF. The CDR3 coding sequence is TGTGCCAGCAGTTTAGGGACAGGGGGCACCGGGGAGCTGTTTTTT.